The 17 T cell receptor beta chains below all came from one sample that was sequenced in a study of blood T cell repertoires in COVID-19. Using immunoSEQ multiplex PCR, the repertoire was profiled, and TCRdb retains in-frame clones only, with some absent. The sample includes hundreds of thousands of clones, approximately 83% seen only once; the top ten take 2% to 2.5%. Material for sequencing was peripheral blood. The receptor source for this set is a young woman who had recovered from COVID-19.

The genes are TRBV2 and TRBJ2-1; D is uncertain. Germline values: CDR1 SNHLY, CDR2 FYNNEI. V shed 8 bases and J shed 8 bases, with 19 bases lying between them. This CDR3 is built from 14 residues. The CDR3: CASENLRRVHEQFF. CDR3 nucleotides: TGTGCCAGCGAAAATCTCCGTCGAGTCCATGAGCAGTTCTTC. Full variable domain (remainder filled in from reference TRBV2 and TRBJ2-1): EPEVTQTPSHQVTQMGQEVILRCVPISNHLYFYWYRQILGQKVEFLVSFYNNEISEKSEIFDDQFSVERPDGSNFTLKIRSTKLEDSAMYFCASENLRRVHEQFFGPGTRLTVL.

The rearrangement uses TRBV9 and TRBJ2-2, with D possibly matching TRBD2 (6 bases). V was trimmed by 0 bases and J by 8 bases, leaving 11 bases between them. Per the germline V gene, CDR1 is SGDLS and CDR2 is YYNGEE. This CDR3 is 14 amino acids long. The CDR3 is CASSVGDFKGELFF. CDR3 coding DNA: TGTGCCAGCAGCGTAGGGGACTTCAAGGGGGAGCTGTTTTTT.

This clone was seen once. The CDR3 bases are TGTGCCAGCAGTTTATCTTCGGGGGATTATTCCTACGAGCAGTACTTC. This translates into CASSLSSGDYSYEQYF. This chain connects TRBV28 to TRBJ2-7, with D maybe TRBD2 (6 bases). The CDR3 is 16 residues long. The V and J ends lost 1 base and 1 base respectively, with 14 bases between them. In germline, CDR1 is MDHEN, CDR2 SYDVKM.

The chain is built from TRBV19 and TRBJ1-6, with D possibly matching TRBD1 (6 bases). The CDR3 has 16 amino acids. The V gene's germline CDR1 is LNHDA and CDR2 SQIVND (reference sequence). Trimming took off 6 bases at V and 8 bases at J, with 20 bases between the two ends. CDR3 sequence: CASSGWGRILDSPLHF. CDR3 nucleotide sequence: TGTGCCAGTAGCGGGTGGGGGCGCATTTTGGATTCACCCCTCCACTTT.

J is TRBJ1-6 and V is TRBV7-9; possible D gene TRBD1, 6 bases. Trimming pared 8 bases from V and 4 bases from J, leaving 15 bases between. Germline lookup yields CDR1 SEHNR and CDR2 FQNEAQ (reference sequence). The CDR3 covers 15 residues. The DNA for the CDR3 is TGTGCCAGCCAACGGGGGGGCCAGTATAATTCACCCCTCCACTTT. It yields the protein CASQRGGQYNSPLHF.

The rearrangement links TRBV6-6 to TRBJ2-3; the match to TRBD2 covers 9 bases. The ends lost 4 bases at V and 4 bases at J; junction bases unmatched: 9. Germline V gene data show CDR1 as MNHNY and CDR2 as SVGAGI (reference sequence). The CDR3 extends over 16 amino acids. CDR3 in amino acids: CASSSPLAGPADTQYF. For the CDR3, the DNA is TGTGCCAGCAGTTCTCCCCTAGCGGGACCGGCAGATACGCAGTATTTT.

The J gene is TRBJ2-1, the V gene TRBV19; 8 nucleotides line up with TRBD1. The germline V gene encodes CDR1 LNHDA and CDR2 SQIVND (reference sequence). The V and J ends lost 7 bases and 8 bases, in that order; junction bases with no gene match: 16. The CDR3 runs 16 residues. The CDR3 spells CASTTHLRQGWDEQFF. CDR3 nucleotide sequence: TGTGCCAGTACCACCCATCTAAGACAGGGGTGGGATGAGCAGTTCTTC. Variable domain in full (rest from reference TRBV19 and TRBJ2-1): DGGITQSPKYLFRKEGQNVTLSCEQNLNHDAMYWYRQDPGQGLRLIYYSQIVNDFQKGDIAEGYSVSREKKESFPLTVTSAQKNPTAFYLCASTTHLRQGWDEQFFGPGTRLTVL.

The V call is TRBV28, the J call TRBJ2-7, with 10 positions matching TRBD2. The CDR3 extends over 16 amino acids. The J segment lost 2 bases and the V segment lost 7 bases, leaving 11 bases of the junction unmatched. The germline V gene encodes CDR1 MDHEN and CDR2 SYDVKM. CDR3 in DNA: TGTGCCAGCATCGGGGCCGGGACTAGCGCGACCTACGAGCAGTACTTC. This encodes CASIGAGTSATYEQYF.

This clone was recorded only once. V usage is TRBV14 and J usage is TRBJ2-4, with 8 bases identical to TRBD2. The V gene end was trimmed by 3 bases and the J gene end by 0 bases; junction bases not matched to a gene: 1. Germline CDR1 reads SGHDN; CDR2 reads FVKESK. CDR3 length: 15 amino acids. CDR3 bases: TGTGCCAGCAGCCAGCTAGCGGGAGCCAAAAACATTCAGTACTTC. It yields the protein CASSQLAGAKNIQYF.

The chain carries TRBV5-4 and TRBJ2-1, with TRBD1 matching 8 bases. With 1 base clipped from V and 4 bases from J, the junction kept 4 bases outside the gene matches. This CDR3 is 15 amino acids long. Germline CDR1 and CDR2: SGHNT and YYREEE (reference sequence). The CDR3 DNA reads TGTGCCAGCAGCTTGAGACAGGGGTTTTACAATGAGCAGTTCTTC. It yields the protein CASSLRQGFYNEQFF.

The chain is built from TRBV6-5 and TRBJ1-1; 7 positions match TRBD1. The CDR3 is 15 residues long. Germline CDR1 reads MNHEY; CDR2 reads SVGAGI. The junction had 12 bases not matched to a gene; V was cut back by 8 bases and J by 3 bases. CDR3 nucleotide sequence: TGTGCCAGCCAAAAGGGGGCGGGGGGAGACACTGAAGCTTTCTTT. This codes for CASQKGAGGDTEAFF.

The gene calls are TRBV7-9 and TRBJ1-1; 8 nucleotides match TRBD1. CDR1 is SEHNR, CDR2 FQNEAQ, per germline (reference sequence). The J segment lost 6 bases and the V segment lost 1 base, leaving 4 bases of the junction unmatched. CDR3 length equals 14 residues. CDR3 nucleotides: TGTGCCAGCAGCTTAGACAGGGGGGATCCTGAAGCTTTCTTT. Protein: CASSLDRGDPEAFF. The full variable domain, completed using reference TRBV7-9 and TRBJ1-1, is DTGVSQNPRHKITKRGQNVTFRCDPISEHNRLYWYRQTLGQGPEFLTYFQNEAQLEKSRLLSDRFSAERPKGSFSTLEIQRTEQGDSAMYLCASSLDRGDPEAFFGQGTRLTVV.

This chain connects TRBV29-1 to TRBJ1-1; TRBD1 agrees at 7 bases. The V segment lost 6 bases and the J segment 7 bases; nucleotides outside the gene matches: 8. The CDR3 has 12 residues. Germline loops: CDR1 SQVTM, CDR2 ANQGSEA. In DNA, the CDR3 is TGCAGCGTGGGGGGTCCAGGGGGTGAAGCTTTCTTT. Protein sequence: CSVGGPGGEAFF.

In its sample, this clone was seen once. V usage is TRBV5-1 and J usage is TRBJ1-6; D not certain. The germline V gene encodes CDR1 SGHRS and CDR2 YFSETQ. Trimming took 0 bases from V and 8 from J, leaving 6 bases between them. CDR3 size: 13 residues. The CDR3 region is CASSLANYSPLHF. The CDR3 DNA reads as TGCGCCAGCAGCTTGGCCAACTATTCACCCCTCCACTTT.

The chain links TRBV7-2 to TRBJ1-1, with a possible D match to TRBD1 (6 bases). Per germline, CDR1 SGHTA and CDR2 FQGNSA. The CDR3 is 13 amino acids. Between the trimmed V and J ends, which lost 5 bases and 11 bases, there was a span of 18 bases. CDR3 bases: TGTGCCAGCAGCCCCATGCAGGGGCTAGAGGCTTTCTTT. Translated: CASSPMQGLEAFF.

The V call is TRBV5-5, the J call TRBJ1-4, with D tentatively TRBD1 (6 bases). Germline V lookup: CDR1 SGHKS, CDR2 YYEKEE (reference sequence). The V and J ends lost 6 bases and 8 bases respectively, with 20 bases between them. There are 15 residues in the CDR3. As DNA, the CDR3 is TGTGCCAGCACCTTCGTGGGGGCCGAGGGCGAAAAACTGTTTTTT. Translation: CASTFVGAEGEKLFF.

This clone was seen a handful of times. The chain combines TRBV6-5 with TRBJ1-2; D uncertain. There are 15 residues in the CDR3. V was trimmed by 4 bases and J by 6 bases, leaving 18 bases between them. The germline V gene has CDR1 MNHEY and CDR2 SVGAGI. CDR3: CASSLPGVALHGYTF. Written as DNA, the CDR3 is TGTGCCAGCAGTTTACCCGGGGTGGCCCTTCATGGCTACACCTTC.